This TCR beta chain was recorded in a study of T-cell memory formation after mild COVID-19. This clonotype was recorded a few times. TCRdb analysed the 5' RACE reads with MiXCR anew, one entry per CDR3 protein. Among tens of thousands of distinct CDR3 sequences listed, about a tenth were seen once. V dropped 3 bases and J dropped 0 bases, with 6 bases sitting between them. CDR3 length equals 14 residues. The receptor was isolated from an adult woman who had mild COVID-19 (a few samples of this study predate the infection). Cell type and time point are not known. The chain combines TRBV12-3 or TRBV12-4 with TRBJ1-5; D not certain. Sequenced: PBMCs or a T cell subset sorted from them (not recorded which). CDR3 residues: CASSLQISNQPQHF. The CDR3 coding sequence is TGTGCCAGCAGTTTGCAGATTAGCAATCAGCCCCAGCATTTT.